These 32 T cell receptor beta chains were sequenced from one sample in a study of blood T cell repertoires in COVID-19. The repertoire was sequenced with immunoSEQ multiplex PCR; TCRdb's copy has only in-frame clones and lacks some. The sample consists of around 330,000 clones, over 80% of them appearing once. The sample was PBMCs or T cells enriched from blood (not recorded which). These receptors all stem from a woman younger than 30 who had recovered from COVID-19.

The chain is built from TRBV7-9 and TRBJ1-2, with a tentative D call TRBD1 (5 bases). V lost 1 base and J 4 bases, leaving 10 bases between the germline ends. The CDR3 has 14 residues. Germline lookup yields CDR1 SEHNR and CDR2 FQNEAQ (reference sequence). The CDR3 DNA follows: TGTGCCAGCAGCTTAGGCGACAGCCTCTATGGCTACACCTTC. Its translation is CASSLGDSLYGYTF.

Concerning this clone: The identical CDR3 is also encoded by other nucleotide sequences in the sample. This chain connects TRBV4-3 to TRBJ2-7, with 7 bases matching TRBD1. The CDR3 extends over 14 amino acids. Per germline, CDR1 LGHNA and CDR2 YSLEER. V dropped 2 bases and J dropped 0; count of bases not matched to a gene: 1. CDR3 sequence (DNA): TGCGCCAGCAGCCAAAGGACAGGCTCCTACGAGCAGTACTTC. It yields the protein CASSQRTGSYEQYF.

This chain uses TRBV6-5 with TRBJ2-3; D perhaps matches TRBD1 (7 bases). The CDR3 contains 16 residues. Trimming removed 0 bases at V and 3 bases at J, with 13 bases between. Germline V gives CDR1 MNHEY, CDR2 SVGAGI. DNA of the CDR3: TGTGCCAGCAGTTACTCGGCGGGACAGATAACAGATACGCAGTATTTT. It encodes CASSYSAGQITDTQYF.

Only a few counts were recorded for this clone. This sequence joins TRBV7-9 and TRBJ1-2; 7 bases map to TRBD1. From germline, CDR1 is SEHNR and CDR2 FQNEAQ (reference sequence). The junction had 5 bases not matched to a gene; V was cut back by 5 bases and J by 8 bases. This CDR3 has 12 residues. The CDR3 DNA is TGTGCCAGCAGCGCTGGACAGGAAGGCTACACCTTC. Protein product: CASSAGQEGYTF. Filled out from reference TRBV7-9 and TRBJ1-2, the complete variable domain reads DTGVSQNPRHKITKRGQNVTFRCDPISEHNRLYWYRQTLGQGPEFLTYFQNEAQLEKSRLLSDRFSAERPKGSFSTLEIQRTEQGDSAMYLCASSAGQEGYTFGSGTRLTVV.

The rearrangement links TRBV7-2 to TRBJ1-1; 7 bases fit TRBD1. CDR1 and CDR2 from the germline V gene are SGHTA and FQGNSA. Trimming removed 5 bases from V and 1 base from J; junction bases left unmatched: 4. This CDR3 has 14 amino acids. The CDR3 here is CASSPRTGNTEAFF. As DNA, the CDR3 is TGTGCCAGCAGCCCGCGGACAGGGAACACTGAAGCTTTCTTT.

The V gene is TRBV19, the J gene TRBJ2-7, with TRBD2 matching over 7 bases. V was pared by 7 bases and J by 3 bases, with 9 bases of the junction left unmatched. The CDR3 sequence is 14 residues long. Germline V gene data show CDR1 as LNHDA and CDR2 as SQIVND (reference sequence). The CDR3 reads CASTSREGLYEQYF. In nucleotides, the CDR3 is TGTGCCAGTACCTCGAGGGAGGGGCTCTACGAGCAGTACTTC.

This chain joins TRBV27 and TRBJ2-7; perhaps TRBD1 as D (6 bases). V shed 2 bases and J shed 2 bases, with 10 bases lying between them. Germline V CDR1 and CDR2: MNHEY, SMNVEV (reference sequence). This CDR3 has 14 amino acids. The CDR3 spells CASSLIQGPYEQYF. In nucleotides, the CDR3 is TGTGCCAGCAGTTTAATACAGGGACCCTACGAGCAGTACTTC.

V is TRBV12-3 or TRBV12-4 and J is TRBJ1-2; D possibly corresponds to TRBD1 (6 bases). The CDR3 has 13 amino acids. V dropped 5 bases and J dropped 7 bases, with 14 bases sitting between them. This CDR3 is CASSPLTGLGYTF. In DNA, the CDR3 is TGTGCCAGCAGTCCTCTGACAGGTCTTGGCTACACCTTC.

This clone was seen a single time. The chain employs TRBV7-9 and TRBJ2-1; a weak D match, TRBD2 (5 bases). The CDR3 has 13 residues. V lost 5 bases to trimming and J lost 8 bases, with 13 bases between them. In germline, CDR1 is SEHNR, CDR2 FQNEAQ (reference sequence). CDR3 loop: CASSPRVSDEQFF. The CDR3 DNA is TGTGCCAGCAGCCCTCGGGTTAGCGATGAGCAGTTCTTC.

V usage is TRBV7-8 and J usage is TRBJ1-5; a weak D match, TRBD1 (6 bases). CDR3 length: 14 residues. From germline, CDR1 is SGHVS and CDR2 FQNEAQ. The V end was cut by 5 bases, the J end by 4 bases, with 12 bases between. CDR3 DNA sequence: TGTGCCAGCAGCCCTGGACAGTTTAATCAGCCCCAGCATTTT. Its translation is CASSPGQFNQPQHF.

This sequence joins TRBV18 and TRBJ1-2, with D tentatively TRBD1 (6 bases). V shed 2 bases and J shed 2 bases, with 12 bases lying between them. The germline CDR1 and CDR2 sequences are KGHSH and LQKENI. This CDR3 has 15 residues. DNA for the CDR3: TGTGCCAGCTCACCAGCCGTGGACAGAAACTATGGCTACACCTTC. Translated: CASSPAVDRNYGYTF.

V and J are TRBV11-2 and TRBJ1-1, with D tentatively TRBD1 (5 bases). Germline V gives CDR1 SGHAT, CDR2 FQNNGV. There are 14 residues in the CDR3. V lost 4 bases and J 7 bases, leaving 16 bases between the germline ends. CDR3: CASSSTAGGGEAFF. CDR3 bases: TGTGCCAGCAGCTCCACCGCGGGGGGGGGTGAAGCTTTCTTT. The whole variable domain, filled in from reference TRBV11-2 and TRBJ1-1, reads EAGVAQSPRYKIIEKRQSVAFWCNPISGHATLYWYQQILGQGPKLLIQFQNNGVVDDSQLPKDRFSAERLKGVDSTLKIQPAKLEDSAVYLCASSSTAGGGEAFFGQGTRLTVV.

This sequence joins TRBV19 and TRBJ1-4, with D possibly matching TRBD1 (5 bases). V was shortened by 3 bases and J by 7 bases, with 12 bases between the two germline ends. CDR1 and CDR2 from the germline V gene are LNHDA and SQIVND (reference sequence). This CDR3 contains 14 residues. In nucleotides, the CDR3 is TGTGCCAGTAGTATGGGGCAGGGCACTGAAAAACTGTTTTTT. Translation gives CASSMGQGTEKLFF.

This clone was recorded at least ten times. Written as DNA, the CDR3 is TGTGCCAGCAGTTACGGCGGGTCGGAATCTGAGCAGTTCTTC. It translates to CASSYGGSESEQFF. The rearrangement uses TRBV6-5 and TRBJ2-1; TRBD2 is a possible D gene (5 bases). With 2 bases removed from V and 9 bases from J, the gap between germline ends came to 14 bases. This CDR3 contains 14 residues. Germline V lookup: CDR1 MNHEY, CDR2 SVGAGI.

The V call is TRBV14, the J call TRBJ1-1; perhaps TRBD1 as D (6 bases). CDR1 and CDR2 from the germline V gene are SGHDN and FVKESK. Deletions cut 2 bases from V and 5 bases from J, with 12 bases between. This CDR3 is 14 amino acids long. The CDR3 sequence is CASSQRGFGTEAFF. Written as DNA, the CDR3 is TGTGCCAGCAGCCAAAGGGGGTTTGGGACTGAAGCTTTCTTT.

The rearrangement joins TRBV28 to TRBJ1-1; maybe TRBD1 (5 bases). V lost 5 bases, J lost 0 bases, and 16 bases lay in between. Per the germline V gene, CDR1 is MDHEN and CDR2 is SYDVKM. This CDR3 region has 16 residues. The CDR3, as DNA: TGTGCCAGCAGTCCGTACAGGCTGCAGATGAACACTGAAGCTTTCTTT. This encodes CASSPYRLQMNTEAFF.

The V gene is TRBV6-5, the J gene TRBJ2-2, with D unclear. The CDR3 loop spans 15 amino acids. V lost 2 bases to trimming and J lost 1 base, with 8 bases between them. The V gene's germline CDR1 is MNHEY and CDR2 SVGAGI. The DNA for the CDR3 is TGTGCCAGCAGTTACATGCCAGGGAACACCGGGGAGCTGTTTTTT. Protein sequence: CASSYMPGNTGELFF.

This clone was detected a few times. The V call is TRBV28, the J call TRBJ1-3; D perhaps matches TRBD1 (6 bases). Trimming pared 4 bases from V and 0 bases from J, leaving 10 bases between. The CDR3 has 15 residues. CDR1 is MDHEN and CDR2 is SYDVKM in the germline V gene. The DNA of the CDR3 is TGTGCCAGCAGTTGGGGAGGGGGCTCTGGAAACACCATATATTTT. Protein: CASSWGGGSGNTIYF.

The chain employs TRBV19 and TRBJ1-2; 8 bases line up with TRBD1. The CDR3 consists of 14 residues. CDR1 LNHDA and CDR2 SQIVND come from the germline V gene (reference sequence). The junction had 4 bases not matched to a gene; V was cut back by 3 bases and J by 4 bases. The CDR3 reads CASSMQTGAYGYTF. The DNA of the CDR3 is TGTGCCAGTAGTATGCAGACAGGGGCCTATGGCTACACCTTC.

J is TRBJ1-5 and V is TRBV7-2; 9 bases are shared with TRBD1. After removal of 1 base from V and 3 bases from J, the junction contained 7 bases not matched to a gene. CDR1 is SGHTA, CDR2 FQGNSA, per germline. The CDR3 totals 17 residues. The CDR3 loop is CASSLGAGTGYNQPQHF. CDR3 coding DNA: TGTGCCAGCAGCTTAGGGGCCGGGACAGGGTACAATCAGCCCCAGCATTTT. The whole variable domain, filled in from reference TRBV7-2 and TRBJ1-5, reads GAGVSQSPSNKVTEKGKDVELRCDPISGHTALYWYRQSLGQGLEFLIYFQGNSAPDKSGLPSDRFSAERTGGSVSTLTIQRTQQEDSAVYLCASSLGAGTGYNQPQHFGDGTRLSIL.

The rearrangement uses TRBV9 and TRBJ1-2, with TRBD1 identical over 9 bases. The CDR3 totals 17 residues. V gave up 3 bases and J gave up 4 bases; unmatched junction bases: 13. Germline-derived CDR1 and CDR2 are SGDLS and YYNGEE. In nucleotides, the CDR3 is TGTGCCAGCAGCGGTTCGGGAGGGACAGGGATTATCTATGGCTACACCTTC. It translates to CASSGSGGTGIIYGYTF. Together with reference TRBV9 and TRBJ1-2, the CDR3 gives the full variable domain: DSGVTQTPKHLITATGQRVTLRCSPRSGDLSVYWYQQSLDQGLQFLIQYYNGEERAKGNILERFSAQQFPDLHSELNLSSLELGDSALYFCASSGSGGTGIIYGYTFGSGTRLTVV.

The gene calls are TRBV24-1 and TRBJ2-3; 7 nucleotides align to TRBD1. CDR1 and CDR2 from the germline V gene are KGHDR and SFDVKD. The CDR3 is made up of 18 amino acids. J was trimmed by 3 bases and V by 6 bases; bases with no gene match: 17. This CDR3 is CATSTVGGGDEITDTQYF. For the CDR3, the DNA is TGTGCCACCAGTACTGTAGGGGGCGGAGATGAAATAACAGATACGCAGTATTTT.

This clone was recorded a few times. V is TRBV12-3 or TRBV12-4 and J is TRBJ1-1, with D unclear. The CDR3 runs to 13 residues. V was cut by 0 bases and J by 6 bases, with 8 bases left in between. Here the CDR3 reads CASSLAMRAEAFF. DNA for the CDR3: TGTGCCAGCAGTTTAGCGATGAGGGCTGAAGCTTTCTTT.

This CDR3 is CASSWAGSHGYTF. CDR3 bases: TGTGCCAGCAGCTGGGCGGGGTCTCATGGCTACACCTTC. This sequence joins TRBV5-6 and TRBJ1-2; D is unresolved. Looked up from germline, CDR1 is SGHDT and CDR2 is YYEEEE. Between the trimmed V and J ends, which lost 3 bases and 6 bases, there was a span of 12 bases. CDR3 length equals 13 residues.

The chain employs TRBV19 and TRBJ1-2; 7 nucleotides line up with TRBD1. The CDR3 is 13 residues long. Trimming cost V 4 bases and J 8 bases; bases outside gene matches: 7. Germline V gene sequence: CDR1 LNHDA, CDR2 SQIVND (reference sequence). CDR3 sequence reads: CASSTDRARGYTF. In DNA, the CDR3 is TGTGCCAGTAGTACCGACAGGGCCAGGGGCTACACCTTC.

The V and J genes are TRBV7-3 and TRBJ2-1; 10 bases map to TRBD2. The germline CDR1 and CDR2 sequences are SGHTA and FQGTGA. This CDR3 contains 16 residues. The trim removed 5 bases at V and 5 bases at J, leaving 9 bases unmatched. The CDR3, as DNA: TGTGCCAGCAGCCTCCCAGCGGGAGGGGGGCACAATGAGCAGTTCTTC. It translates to CASSLPAGGGHNEQFF.

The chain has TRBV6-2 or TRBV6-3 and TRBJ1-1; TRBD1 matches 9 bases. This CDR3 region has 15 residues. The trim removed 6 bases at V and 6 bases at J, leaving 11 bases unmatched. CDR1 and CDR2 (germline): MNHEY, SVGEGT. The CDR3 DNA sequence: TGTGCCAGCAGCCGAACCGTGACAGGGGGAGCTGAAGCTTTCTTT. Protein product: CASSRTVTGGAEAFF.

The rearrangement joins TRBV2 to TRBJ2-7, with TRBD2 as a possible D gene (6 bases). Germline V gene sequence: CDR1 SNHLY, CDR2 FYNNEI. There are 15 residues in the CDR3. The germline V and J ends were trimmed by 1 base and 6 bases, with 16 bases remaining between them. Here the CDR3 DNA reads TGTGCCAGCAGTGAAGAATCAACTAGCCACTCCGAGCAGTACTTC. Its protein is CASSEESTSHSEQYF.

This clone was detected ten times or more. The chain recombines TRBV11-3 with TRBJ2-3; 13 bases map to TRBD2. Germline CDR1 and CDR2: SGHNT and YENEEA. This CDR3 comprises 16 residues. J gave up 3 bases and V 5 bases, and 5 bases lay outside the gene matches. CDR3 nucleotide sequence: TGTGCCAGCAGCCGAGGGACTAGCGGGGCTACAGATACGCAGTATTTT. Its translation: CASSRGTSGATDTQYF.

As DNA, the CDR3 is TGTGCCAGCAGTATAGTTGATACGCAGTATTTT. It codes for CASSIVDTQYF. J is TRBJ2-3 and V is TRBV2; D remains ambiguous. Germline V gene sequence: CDR1 SNHLY, CDR2 FYNNEI. The CDR3 is made up of 11 amino acids. V shed 5 bases and J shed 6 bases, with 6 bases lying between them.

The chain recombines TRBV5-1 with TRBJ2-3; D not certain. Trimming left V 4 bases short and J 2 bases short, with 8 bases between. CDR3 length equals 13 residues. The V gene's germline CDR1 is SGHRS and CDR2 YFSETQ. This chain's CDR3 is CASSDRNTDTQYF. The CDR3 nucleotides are TGCGCCAGCAGCGATAGAAACACAGATACGCAGTATTTT. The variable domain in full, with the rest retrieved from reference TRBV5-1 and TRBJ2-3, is KAGVTQTPRYLIKTRGQQVTLSCSPISGHRSVSWYQQTPGQGLQFLFEYFSETQRNKGNFPGRFSGRQFSNSRSEMNVSTLELGDSALYLCASSDRNTDTQYFGPGTRLTVL.

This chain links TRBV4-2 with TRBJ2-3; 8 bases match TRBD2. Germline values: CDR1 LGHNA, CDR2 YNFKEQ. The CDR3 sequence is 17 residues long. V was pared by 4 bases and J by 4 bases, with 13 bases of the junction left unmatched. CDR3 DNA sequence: TGTGCCAGCAGCCCTTGGGCGGACGGGGGGGCGCCAGATACGCAGTATTTT. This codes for CASSPWADGGAPDTQYF.